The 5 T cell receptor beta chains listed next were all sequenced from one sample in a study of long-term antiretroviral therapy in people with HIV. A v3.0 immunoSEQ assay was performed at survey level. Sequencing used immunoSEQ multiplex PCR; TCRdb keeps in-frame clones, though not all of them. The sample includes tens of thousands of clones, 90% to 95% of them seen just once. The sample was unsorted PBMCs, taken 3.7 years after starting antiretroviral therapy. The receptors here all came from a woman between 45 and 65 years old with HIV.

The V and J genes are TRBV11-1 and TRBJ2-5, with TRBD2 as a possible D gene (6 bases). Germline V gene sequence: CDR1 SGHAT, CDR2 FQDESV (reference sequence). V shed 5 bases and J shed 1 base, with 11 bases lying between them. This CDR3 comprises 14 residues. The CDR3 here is CASSQTSSQETQYF. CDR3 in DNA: TGTGCCAGCAGCCAGACTAGTTCCCAAGAGACCCAGTACTTC.

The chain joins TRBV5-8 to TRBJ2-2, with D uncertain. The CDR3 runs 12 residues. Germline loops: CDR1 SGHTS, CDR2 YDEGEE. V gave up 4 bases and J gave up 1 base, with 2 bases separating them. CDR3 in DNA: TGTGCCAGCAGCGTGAACACCGGGGAGCTGTTTTTT. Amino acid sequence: CASSVNTGELFF.

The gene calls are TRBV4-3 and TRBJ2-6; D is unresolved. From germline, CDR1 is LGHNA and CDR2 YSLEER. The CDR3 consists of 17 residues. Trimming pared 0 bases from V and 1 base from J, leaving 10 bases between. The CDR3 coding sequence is TGCGCCAGCAGCCAAGATTGGGGTGTGTCTGGGGCCAACGTCCTGACTTTC. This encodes CASSQDWGVSGANVLTF.

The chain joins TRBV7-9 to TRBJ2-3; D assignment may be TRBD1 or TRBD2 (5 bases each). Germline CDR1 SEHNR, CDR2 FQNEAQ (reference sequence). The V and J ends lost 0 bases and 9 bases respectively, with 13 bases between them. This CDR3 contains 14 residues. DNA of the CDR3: TGTGCCAGCAGCTTAGCGGGGGATTCAGGCACGCAGTATTTT. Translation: CASSLAGDSGTQYF. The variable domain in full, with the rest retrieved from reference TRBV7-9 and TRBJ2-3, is DTGVSQNPRHKITKRGQNVTFRCDPISEHNRLYWYRQTLGQGPEFLTYFQNEAQLEKSRLLSDRFSAERPKGSFSTLEIQRTEQGDSAMYLCASSLAGDSGTQYFGPGTRLTVL.

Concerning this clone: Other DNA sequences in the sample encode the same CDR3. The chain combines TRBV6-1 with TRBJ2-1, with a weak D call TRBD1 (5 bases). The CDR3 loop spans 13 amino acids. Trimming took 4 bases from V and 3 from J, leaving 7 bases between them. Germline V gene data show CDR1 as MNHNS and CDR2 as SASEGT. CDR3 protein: CASSVTGYNEQFF. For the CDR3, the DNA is TGTGCCAGCAGTGTCACAGGCTACAATGAGCAGTTCTTC.